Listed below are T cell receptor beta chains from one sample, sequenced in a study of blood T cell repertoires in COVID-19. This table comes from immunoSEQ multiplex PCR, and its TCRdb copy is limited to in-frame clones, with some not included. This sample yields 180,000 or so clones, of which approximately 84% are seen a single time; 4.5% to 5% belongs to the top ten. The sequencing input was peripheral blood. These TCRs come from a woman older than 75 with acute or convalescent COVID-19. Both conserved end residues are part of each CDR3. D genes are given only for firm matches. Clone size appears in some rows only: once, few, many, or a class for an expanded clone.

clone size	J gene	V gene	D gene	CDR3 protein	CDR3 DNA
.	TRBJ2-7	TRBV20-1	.	CSASYRAYEQYF	TGCAGTGCTAGTTACAGGGCCTACGAGCAGTACTTC
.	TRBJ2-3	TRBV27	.	CASSWVGLARTDTQYF	TGTGCCAGCAGCTGGGTGGGCCTAGCGCGAACGGATACGCAGTATTTT
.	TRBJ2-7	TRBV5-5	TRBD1	CASNFLGGSSSYEQYF	TGTGCCAGCAACTTCTTAGGGGGCAGTAGCTCCTACGAGCAGTACTTC
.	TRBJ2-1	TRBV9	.	CASSVGGGNNLNEQFF	TGTGCCAGCAGCGTAGGAGGCGGGAACAACCTAAATGAGCAGTTCTTC
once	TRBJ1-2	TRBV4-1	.	CASSQPPPGSYGYTF	TGCGCCAGCAGCCAACCCCCTCCGGGGTCCTATGGCTACACCTTC
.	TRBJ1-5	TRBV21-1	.	CASSCHRRGNQPQHF	TGTGCCAGCAGCTGCCACCGACGGGGGAATCAGCCCCAGCATTTT
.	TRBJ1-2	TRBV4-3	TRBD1	CASSHTPTGGNGYTF	TGCGCCAGCAGCCACACCCCTACAGGGGGCAATGGCTACACCTTC
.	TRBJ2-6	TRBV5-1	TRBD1	CASSTGQGISGANVLTF	TGCGCCAGCAGCACCGGACAGGGGATCTCTGGGGCCAACGTCCTGACTTTC
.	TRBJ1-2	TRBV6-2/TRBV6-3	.	CASSYAHGYTF	TGTGCCAGCAGTTACGCGCACGGCTACACCTTC
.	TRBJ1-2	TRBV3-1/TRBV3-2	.	CASRESSRMYGYTF	TGTGCCAGCAGAGAGTCCTCCAGGATGTATGGCTACACCTTC
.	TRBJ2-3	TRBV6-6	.	CASNPGLGGEDTQYF	TGTGCCAGCAATCCGGGGTTAGGTGGGGAGGATACGCAGTATTTT
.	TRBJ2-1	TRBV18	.	CASSPTWSSYNEQFF	TGTGCCAGCTCACCAACCTGGAGCTCCTACAATGAGCAGTTCTTC
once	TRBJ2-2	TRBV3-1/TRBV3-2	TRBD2	CASSQISGTWELFF	TGTGCCAGCAGCCAGATTAGCGGGACGTGGGAGCTGTTTTTT
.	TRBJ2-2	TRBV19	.	CASSTGVENTGELFF	TGTGCCAGTAGTACGGGGGTAGAGAACACCGGGGAGCTGTTTTTT
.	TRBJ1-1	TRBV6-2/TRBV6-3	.	CASSQGRLTEAFF	TGTGCCAGCAGCCAGGGGAGGCTCACTGAAGCTTTCTTT
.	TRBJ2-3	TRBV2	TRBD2	CASSPPGLAVVKF	TGTGCCAGCAGTCCACCGGGACTAGCGGTCGTGAAATTT
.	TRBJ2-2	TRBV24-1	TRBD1	CATSGQGGTGELFF	TGTGCCACCAGCGGACAGGGCGGGACCGGGGAGCTGTTTTTT
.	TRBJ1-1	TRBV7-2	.	CASSLVGSGGSAEAFF	TGTGCCAGCAGCTTAGTTGGATCCGGGGGTAGCGCTGAAGCTTTCTTT
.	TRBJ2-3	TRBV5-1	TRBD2	CASKGIAGGPTDTQYF	TGCGCCAGCAAGGGGATAGCGGGAGGCCCAACAGATACGCAGTATTTT
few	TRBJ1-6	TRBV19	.	CASSITGRDSPLHF	TGTGCCAGTAGTATTACAGGTCGGGATTCACCCCTCCACTTT
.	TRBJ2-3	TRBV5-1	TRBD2	CASSLGAGGLTDTQYF	TGCGCCAGCAGCTTGGGTGCGGGGGGTCTTACAGATACGCAGTATTTT
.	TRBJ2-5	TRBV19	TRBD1	CASSIGTGVLETQYF	TGTGCCAGTAGTATCGGGACAGGGGTGTTGGAGACCCAGTACTTC
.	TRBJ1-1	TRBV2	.	CASSEQGRDGTEAFF	TGTGCCAGCAGTGAACAGGGGAGAGATGGCACTGAAGCTTTCTTT
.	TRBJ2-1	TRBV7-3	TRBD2	CASSLYPTSAGNEQFF	TGTGCCAGCAGCTTATACCCCACTAGCGCAGGCAATGAGCAGTTCTTC
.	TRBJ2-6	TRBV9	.	CASNHGGANVLTF	TGTGCCAGCAACCACGGTGGTGCCAACGTCCTGACTTTC
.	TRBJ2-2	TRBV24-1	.	CASSLERTGELFF	TGTGCCAGTTCACTAGAAAGAACCGGGGAGCTGTTTTTT
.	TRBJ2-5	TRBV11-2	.	CASSRTSGQETQYF	TGTGCCAGCAGCCGCACAAGCGGGCAAGAGACCCAGTACTTC
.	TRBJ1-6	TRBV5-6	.	CASSFGRNSPLHF	TGTGCCAGCAGCTTTGGGAGAAATTCACCCCTCCACTTT
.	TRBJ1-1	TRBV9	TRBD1	CASSVVGQGSYGAFF	TGTGCCAGCAGCGTAGTAGGACAGGGAAGCTATGGAGCTTTCTTT
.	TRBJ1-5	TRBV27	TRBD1	CASSSHTGTGGRGGNQPQHF	TGTGCCAGCAGTTCTCACACCGGGACAGGGGGCCGTGGAGGCAATCAGCCCCAGCATTTT
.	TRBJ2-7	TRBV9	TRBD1	CASSGQGSSYEQYF	TGTGCCAGCTCGGGACAGGGAAGCTCCTACGAGCAGTACTTC
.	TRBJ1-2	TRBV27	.	CASSLYGASGGDYGYTF	TGTGCCAGCAGTTTATATGGGGCCTCGGGAGGTGACTATGGCTACACCTTC
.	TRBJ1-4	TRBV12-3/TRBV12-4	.	CASCRANEKLFF	TGTGCCAGCTGCCGGGCTAATGAAAAACTGTTTTTT
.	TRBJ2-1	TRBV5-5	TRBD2	CASSGIAGYSYNEQFF	TGTGCCAGCAGCGGTATAGCGGGATACTCCTACAATGAGCAGTTCTTC
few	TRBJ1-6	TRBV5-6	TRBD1	CASSLGGQGILPLHF	TGTGCCAGCAGCTTGGGAGGACAGGGCATTTTACCCCTCCACTTT
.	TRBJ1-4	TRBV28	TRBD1	CASSRQGAANEKLFF	TGTGCCAGCAGTCGACAGGGGGCGGCTAATGAAAAACTGTTTTTT
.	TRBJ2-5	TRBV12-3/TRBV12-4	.	CASTTSGWETQYF	TGTGCCAGCACTACCTCGGGGTGGGAGACCCAGTACTTC
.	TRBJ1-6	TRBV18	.	CASSQYRAADSPLHF	TGTGCCAGCTCACAATACAGGGCCGCGGATTCACCCCTCCACTTT
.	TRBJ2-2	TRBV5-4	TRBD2	CASSLNPGGNTGELFF	TGTGCCAGCAGCTTGAACCCGGGAGGGAACACCGGGGAGCTGTTTTTT
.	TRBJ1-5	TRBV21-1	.	CASSKLEISNQPQHF	TGTGCCAGCAGCAAACTCGAGATTAGCAATCAGCCCCAGCATTTT
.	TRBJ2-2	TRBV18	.	CASSPPIGSSPGELFF	TGTGCCAGCTCACCACCGATCGGGAGCAGTCCCGGGGAGCTGTTTTTT
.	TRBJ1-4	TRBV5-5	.	CASSYNLKPGQITTNEKLFF	TGTGCCAGCAGCTACAATCTTAAGCCGGGACAAATCACAACTAATGAAAAACTGTTTTTT
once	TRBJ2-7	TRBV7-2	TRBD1	CASSAQPGQGAYEQYF	TGTGCCAGCAGCGCACAGCCCGGACAGGGGGCTTACGAGCAGTACTTC
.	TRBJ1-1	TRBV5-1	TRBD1	CASSLADRGVSLNTEAFF	TGCGCCAGCAGCTTGGCCGACAGGGGAGTCTCCCTAAACACTGAAGCTTTCTTT
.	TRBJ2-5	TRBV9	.	CASSNSRDFKETQYF	TGTGCCAGCAGTAACTCCCGCGACTTCAAAGAGACCCAGTACTTC
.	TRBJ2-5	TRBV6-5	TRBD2	CASRPAPGGAQYF	TGTGCCAGCCGTCCGGCGCCGGGGGGAGCCCAGTACTTC
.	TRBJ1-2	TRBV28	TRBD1	CASSPRTGWDTF	TGTGCCAGCAGTCCGAGGACAGGCTGGGACACCTTC
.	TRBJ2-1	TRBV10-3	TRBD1	CAMSRDRGPRGNEQFF	TGTGCCATGTCCAGGGACAGGGGGCCGCGTGGGAATGAGCAGTTCTTC
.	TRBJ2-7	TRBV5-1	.	CASSLEGQYHEQYF	TGCGCCAGCAGCTTGGAAGGACAGTACCACGAGCAGTACTTC
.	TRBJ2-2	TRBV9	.	CASSAGDTGELFF	TGTGCCAGCAGCGCAGGGGACACCGGGGAGCTGTTTTTT
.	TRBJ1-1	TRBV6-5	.	CAIADRPNTNTEAFF	TGTGCCATTGCCGACAGACCAAACACGAACACTGAAGCTTTCTTT
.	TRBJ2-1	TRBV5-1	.	CASSSQGNEQFF	TGCGCCAGCAGCTCCCAGGGGAATGAGCAGTTCTTC
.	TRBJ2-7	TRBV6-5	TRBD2	CASSYGEGGPYEQYF	TGTGCCAGCAGTTACGGCGAGGGAGGGCCCTACGAGCAGTACTTC